This entry lists 21 T cell receptor beta chains sequenced from one sample in a study of T cell repertoires and HLA-DP antigens. Libraries were prepared by immunoSEQ multiplex PCR; TCRdb keeps only in-frame clonotypes and omits some of them. The sample consists of 90,000 to 130,000 clones, roughly 92% of them appearing once. No antigen is known for these receptors. Sample: CD4+ T cells from PBMCs. These receptors all stem from a woman between 18 and 30 years old in good health and CMV-seronegative.

The chain is built from TRBV9 and TRBJ1-5, with 10 nucleotides matching TRBD1. Losses at the gene ends were 0 bases for V and 7 bases for J; bases not matched to a gene: 1. Germline V gene lookup returns CDR1 SGDLS and CDR2 YYNGEE. The CDR3 loop spans 14 amino acids. DNA of the CDR3: TGTGCCAGCAGCGTAGGGGACAGGGGCCAGCCCCAGCATTTT. Protein sequence: CASSVGDRGQPQHF.

V is TRBV7-9 and J is TRBJ2-2, with D perhaps TRBD2 (6 bases). Trimming took 5 bases from V and 3 from J, leaving 13 bases between them. In germline, CDR1 is SEHNR, CDR2 FQNEAQ (reference sequence). The CDR3 is 15 residues long. Here the CDR3 reads CASSLGGSYTGELFF. The DNA of the CDR3 is TGTGCCAGCAGCCTCGGAGGGTCGTACACCGGGGAGCTGTTTTTT.

V is TRBV19 and J is TRBJ1-2; no clear D gene. Germline CDR1 reads LNHDA; CDR2 reads SQIVND (reference sequence). Trimming stripped 4 bases from V and 4 bases from J, with 7 bases between. The CDR3 is 12 amino acids. Here the CDR3 reads CASSRTSYGYTF. Here the CDR3 DNA reads TGTGCCAGTAGTAGGACCTCCTATGGCTACACCTTC.

The V call is TRBV9, the J call TRBJ2-4; TRBD1 aligns across 7 bases. After removal of 0 bases from V and 4 bases from J, the junction contained 7 bases not matched to a gene. The germline V gene has CDR1 SGDLS and CDR2 YYNGEE. This CDR3 comprises 16 residues. The DNA for the CDR3 is TGTGCCAGCAGCGTAGCCCCTGGGACAGTTAAAAACATTCAGTACTTC. It is translated as CASSVAPGTVKNIQYF.

CDR3 amino acids: CASGLTGQTYGYTF. The CDR3 DNA sequence: TGTGCCAGCGGCCTGACCGGACAGACCTATGGCTACACCTTC. The chain links TRBV28 to TRBJ1-2; TRBD1 is a possible D gene (6 bases). V was cut by 8 bases and J by 4 bases, with 17 bases left in between. The CDR3 is made up of 14 amino acids. Germline V gene lookup returns CDR1 MDHEN and CDR2 SYDVKM.

This CDR3 reads CAWSPTLKSTGELFF. Written as DNA, the CDR3 is TGTGCCTGGAGTCCAACATTGAAGTCGACCGGGGAGCTGTTTTTT. The rearrangement links TRBV30 to TRBJ2-2; D is ambiguous. CDR3 size: 15 residues. CDR1 GTSNPN and CDR2 SVGIG come from the germline V gene (reference sequence). Trimming shortened V by 2 bases and J by 5 bases, and 15 bases separated the two germline ends.

The CDR3 loop is CASSLEQETQYF. The CDR3 DNA reads TGTGCCAGCAGCTTAGAGCAAGAGACCCAGTACTTC. V usage is TRBV7-6 and J usage is TRBJ2-5; D is unclear. The length of the CDR3 is 12 residues. V shed 1 base and J shed 2 bases, with 2 bases lying between them. Germline CDR1 is SGHVS and CDR2 is FNYEAQ.

The genes are TRBV27 and TRBJ1-5; TRBD1 might be the D (6 bases). Trimming removed 0 bases at V and 0 bases at J, with 9 bases between. The CDR3 spans 16 residues. Germline CDR1 is MNHEY and CDR2 is SMNVEV (reference sequence). CDR3 DNA sequence: TGTGCCAGCAGTTTATCTGGACAGTATAGCAATCAGCCCCAGCATTTT. The encoded protein is CASSLSGQYSNQPQHF.

This clone was observed a few times. V usage is TRBV10-3 and J usage is TRBJ1-1, with a possible D match to TRBD1 (6 bases). V lost 10 bases to trimming and J lost 7 bases, with 19 bases between them. This CDR3 comprises 13 residues. Germline CDR1 ENHRY, CDR2 SYGVKD. In nucleotides, the CDR3 is TGTGCCACGACGGACAGCTATAGCGGTGAAGCTTTCTTT. Its translation is CATTDSYSGEAFF.

In this sample, this clone turned up once. The J gene is TRBJ2-3, the V gene TRBV15; no reliable D call. CDR1 and CDR2 (germline): LNHNV, YYDKDF (reference sequence). Trimming removed 0 bases at V and 2 bases at J, with 9 bases between. The CDR3 sequence is 15 residues long. The CDR3 spells CATSRDPQITDTQYF. CDR3 nucleotides: TGTGCCACCAGCAGAGATCCACAGATCACAGATACGCAGTATTTT.

The chain uses TRBV28 and TRBJ1-2; 12 nucleotides agree with TRBD1. Germline assignment: CDR1 MDHEN and CDR2 SYDVKM. This CDR3 has 15 amino acids. The J segment lost 7 bases and the V segment lost 3 bases, leaving 6 bases of the junction unmatched. The CDR3, as DNA: TGTGCCAGCAGTTTCGGGGACAGGGGGCTAGGTGGCTACACCTTC. It encodes CASSFGDRGLGGYTF.

This chain links TRBV4-3 with TRBJ2-2; unclear D gene. In germline, CDR1 is LGHNA, CDR2 YSLEER. Trimming shortened V by 0 bases and J by 0 bases, and 5 bases separated the two germline ends. The CDR3 covers 15 residues. The CDR3 here is CASSQEPTNTGELFF. In nucleotides, the CDR3 is TGCGCCAGCAGCCAAGAACCGACGAACACCGGGGAGCTGTTTTTT.

The genes are TRBV10-3 and TRBJ1-5, with a possible D match to TRBD1 (5 bases). The CDR3 runs 14 residues. Germline loops: CDR1 ENHRY, CDR2 SYGVKD. V was clipped by 0 bases and J by 5 bases, with 8 bases between them. CDR3 region: CAISESSGYQPQHF. The CDR3 DNA reads TGTGCCATCAGTGAGTCGTCAGGGTATCAGCCCCAGCATTTT.

The chain employs TRBV11-2 and TRBJ2-2; D is possibly TRBD1 (5 bases). Germline V gives CDR1 SGHAT, CDR2 FQNNGV. The V and J ends lost 5 bases and 1 base respectively, with 11 bases between them. The CDR3 covers 15 residues. Written as DNA, the CDR3 is TGTGCCAGCAGCACGCAGGGATTGAACACCGGGGAGCTGTTTTTT. Translation: CASSTQGLNTGELFF.

The chain couples TRBV5-4 to TRBJ2-3; tentative D call: TRBD2 (5 bases). There are 15 residues in the CDR3. In germline, CDR1 is SGHNT, CDR2 YYREEE (reference sequence). Trimming stripped 0 bases from V and 0 bases from J, with 8 bases between. CDR3 loop: CASSLERYSTDTQYF. The CDR3 coding sequence is TGTGCCAGCAGCTTGGAGCGGTACAGCACAGATACGCAGTATTTT.

J is TRBJ2-2 and V is TRBV19, with D perhaps assigned TRBD1 or TRBD2 (6 bases each). V lost 6 bases, J lost 2 bases, and 7 bases lay in between. The germline V gene has CDR1 LNHDA and CDR2 SQIVND (reference sequence). This CDR3 has 13 residues. CDR3 region: CASRGGNTGELFF. The CDR3 coding sequence is TGTGCCAGTAGGGGGGGCAACACCGGGGAGCTGTTTTTT.

V usage is TRBV9 and J usage is TRBJ2-1; D remains ambiguous. The CDR3 runs 15 residues. The germline V and J ends were trimmed by 2 bases and 3 bases, with 12 bases remaining between them. Germline V gene sequence: CDR1 SGDLS, CDR2 YYNGEE. The CDR3 nucleotides read TGTGCCAGCAGCGTTTCAGCATTTGGCTACAATGAGCAGTTCTTC. It codes for CASSVSAFGYNEQFF.

The chain is built from TRBV2 and TRBJ2-1; D is undetermined. Germline V CDR1 and CDR2: SNHLY, FYNNEI. V was pared by 5 bases and J by 12 bases, with 14 bases between. This CDR3 has 12 residues. CDR3 amino acids: CASSPDTSRQFF. The CDR3 DNA is TGTGCCAGCAGTCCAGACACATCCCGGCAGTTCTTC.

The CDR3 protein is CASSLSLEGWTDTQYF. CDR3 DNA: TGTGCCAGCAGCTTATCGCTCGAAGGTTGGACAGATACGCAGTATTTT. The J gene is TRBJ2-3, the V gene TRBV7-6; D remains unclear. The CDR3 contains 16 residues. The germline gives CDR1 SGHVS, CDR2 FNYEAQ. With 2 bases removed from V and 3 bases from J, the gap between germline ends came to 15 bases.

The genes are TRBV10-3 and TRBJ2-2, with 10 bases lining up with TRBD1. CDR1 ENHRY and CDR2 SYGVKD come from the germline V gene. J lost 5 bases, V lost 0 bases, and 0 bases had no gene match. The CDR3 is 15 residues long. The CDR3 sequence is CAISESDRGTGELFF. The CDR3 region has the DNA TGTGCCATCAGTGAGTCGGACAGGGGGACCGGGGAGCTGTTTTTT.

This chain connects TRBV7-8 to TRBJ2-5; D not resolved. The V gene lost 0 bases and the J gene lost 10 bases, with 6 bases spanning the gap. This CDR3 region has 11 residues. Germline values: CDR1 SGHVS, CDR2 FQNEAQ. CDR3 coding DNA: TGTGCCAGCAGCTTAGCGAGAGGCCAGTACTTC. Its translation: CASSLARGQYF.